One sample yielded the 20 T cell receptor beta chains listed below, sequenced in a study of T cell responses to AZD1222 COVID-19 vaccine. Only in-frame clones appear in the TCRdb table, and some are missing; sequencing was by immunoSEQ multiplex PCR. The sample lists around 65,000 clones; roughly 83% were seen once. This material consisted of peripheral blood, taken 28 days after the second AZD1222 dose. The receptors were sampled from an adult who received the AZD1222 COVID-19 vaccine.

This rearrangement joins TRBV5-4 to TRBJ1-2, with no clear D. There are 15 residues in the CDR3. V was clipped by 1 base and J by 7 bases, with 17 bases between them. Germline V gene data show CDR1 as SGHNT and CDR2 as YYREEE (reference sequence). In DNA form, the CDR3 reads TGTGCCAGCAGCTTGATGTCCAGGAACCCGGGTGGCTACACCTTC. Residues: CASSLMSRNPGGYTF.

This chain joins TRBV3-1 (or the pseudogene TRBV3-2) and TRBJ1-4, with D maybe TRBD1 (6 bases). Trimming shortened V by 0 bases and J by 8 bases, and 25 bases separated the two germline ends. Germline lookup yields CDR1 LGHDT and CDR2 YNNKEL (reference sequence). This CDR3 is 19 amino acids long. CDR3 DNA sequence: TGTGCCAGCAGCCAAGATTTCCGTGACAGGAGTTGGGTAGGGGAAAAACTGTTTTTT. It encodes CASSQDFRDRSWVGEKLFF.

The rearrangement uses TRBV3-1 (or the pseudogene TRBV3-2) and TRBJ2-2, with D possibly TRBD2 on 5 matching bases. The CDR3 runs 16 residues. V lost 1 base to trimming and J lost 4 bases, with 13 bases between them. The germline V gene has CDR1 LGHDT and CDR2 YNNKEL (reference sequence). The CDR3 protein is CASSQVPLSGTGELFF. Written as DNA, the CDR3 is TGTGCCAGCAGCCAAGTCCCCCTCAGCGGCACCGGGGAGCTGTTTTTT.

The genes are TRBV18 and TRBJ1-1, with 7 bases aligning to TRBD1. J gave up 4 bases and V 0 bases, and 8 bases lay outside the gene matches. Germline lookup yields CDR1 KGHSH and CDR2 LQKENI. The CDR3 loop spans 16 amino acids. The CDR3 region has the DNA TGTGCCAGCTCACCACCGGGGGCAGGGGGAAGCACTGAAGCTTTCTTT. It codes for CASSPPGAGGSTEAFF.

The J gene is TRBJ2-7, the V gene TRBV5-1, with TRBD1 matching 7 bases. This CDR3 has 17 residues. Trimming at V came to 4 bases and at J to 3 bases, leaving 16 bases not matched to a gene. Per the germline V gene, CDR1 is SGHRS and CDR2 is YFSETQ. The CDR3, as DNA: TGCGCCAGCAGCCAGGGGCAACAGGGGCGTCGACTCTACGAGCAGTACTTC. Amino acid sequence: CASSQGQQGRRLYEQYF.

The CDR3 coding sequence is TGTGCCAGCAGCTTGACAGGGTCGACTGAAGCTTTCTTT. Translation: CASSLTGSTEAFF. This rearrangement joins TRBV5-6 to TRBJ1-1, with D possibly TRBD1 on 6 matching bases. Trimming took off 1 base at V and 5 bases at J, with 9 bases between the two ends. CDR3 length equals 13 residues. Germline V gene lookup returns CDR1 SGHDT and CDR2 YYEEEE.

This clone has a handful of counts. The chain couples TRBV21-1 to TRBJ1-6; TRBD1, the table's D call, lacks a check against the DNA. TRBV21-1 is classified as a pseudogene. The CDR3 is made up of 16 amino acids. The CDR3: CASSNNLQGIGSPLHF. The CDR3 coding sequence is TGTGCCAGCAGCAATAATCTACAGGGGATCGGCTCACCCCTCCACTTT.

The chain combines TRBV7-9 with TRBJ1-5, with D maybe TRBD1 (6 bases). The germline gives CDR1 SEHNR, CDR2 FQNEAQ (reference sequence). The V end was cut by 5 bases, the J end by 10 bases, with 15 bases between. The CDR3 totals 13 residues. CDR3 nucleotides: TGTGCCAGCAGCAAGGGACATCAAAAACCCCAGCATTTT. It encodes CASSKGHQKPQHF.

V and J are TRBV7-8 and TRBJ1-4; no clear D. CDR3 size: 16 residues. Deletions cut 2 bases from V and 5 bases from J, with 15 bases between. Germline lookup yields CDR1 SGHVS and CDR2 FQNEAQ. The CDR3 sequence is CASSLMWGLGNEKLFF. The CDR3 bases are TGTGCCAGCAGCTTAATGTGGGGTTTAGGGAATGAAAAACTGTTTTTT.

The genes are TRBV10-3 and TRBJ1-5; 7 bases agree with TRBD1. Trimming at V came to 4 bases and at J to 8 bases, leaving 5 bases not matched to a gene. The CDR3 has 13 amino acids. Germline CDR1 ENHRY, CDR2 SYGVKD. The CDR3 region has the DNA TGTGCCATCAGTGGACAGGGAGGTGAGCCCCAGCATTTT. This codes for CAISGQGGEPQHF.

J is TRBJ2-7 and V is TRBV7-2; D assignment may be TRBD1 or TRBD2 (5 bases each). Trimming stripped 0 bases from V and 2 bases from J, with 8 bases between. In germline, CDR1 is SGHTA, CDR2 FQGNSA. The CDR3 is made up of 14 amino acids. The chain's CDR3 is CASSLAEGTYEQYF. For the CDR3, the DNA is TGTGCCAGCAGCTTAGCTGAGGGGACCTACGAGCAGTACTTC.

This chain uses TRBV5-1 with TRBJ2-2; D unresolved. Germline V gene lookup returns CDR1 SGHRS and CDR2 YFSETQ. The CDR3 loop spans 16 amino acids. Trimming removed 1 base at V and 3 bases at J, with 13 bases between. This chain's CDR3 is CASSLRSVSDTGELFF. The CDR3 coding sequence is TGCGCCAGCAGCTTGAGGAGTGTGTCCGACACCGGGGAGCTGTTTTTT. Full variable domain (outside the CDR3, taken from reference TRBV5-1 and TRBJ2-2): KAGVTQTPRYLIKTRGQQVTLSCSPISGHRSVSWYQQTPGQGLQFLFEYFSETQRNKGNFPGRFSGRQFSNSRSEMNVSTLELGDSALYLCASSLRSVSDTGELFFGEGSRLTVL.

The chain couples TRBV29-1 to TRBJ2-3; D is perhaps TRBD1 or TRBD2 (5 bases each). The CDR3 is 14 amino acids. Deletions cut 4 bases from V and 1 base from J, with 12 bases between. The germline V gene has CDR1 SQVTM and CDR2 ANQGSEA. The CDR3 reads CSVASGTRTDTQYF. The CDR3 region has the DNA TGCAGCGTTGCCTCCGGGACCCGCACAGATACGCAGTATTTT.

This chain connects TRBV28 to TRBJ2-7; TRBD1 aligns across 11 bases. Germline values: CDR1 MDHEN, CDR2 SYDVKM. With 7 bases clipped from V and 3 bases from J, the junction kept 8 bases outside the gene matches. The length of the CDR3 is 15 residues. The CDR3 here is CASTLPGTGGYEQYF. In nucleotides, the CDR3 is TGTGCCAGCACACTGCCAGGGACAGGGGGCTACGAGCAGTACTTC. Using reference TRBV28 and TRBJ2-7 for the parts outside the CDR3, the full variable domain is DVKVTQSSRYLVKRTGEKVFLECVQDMDHENMFWYRQDPGLGLRLIYFSYDVKMKEKGDIPEGYSVSREKKERFSLILESASTNQTSMYLCASTLPGTGGYEQYFGPGTRLTVT.

In its sample, this clone was seen once. The CDR3, as DNA: TGTGCCAGCAGTACAGGGGTTCCGAACACTGAAGCTTTCTTT. This encodes CASSTGVPNTEAFF. The V and J genes are TRBV6-5 and TRBJ1-1; 7 bases are shared with TRBD1. This CDR3 region has 14 residues. V shed 5 bases, J shed 1 base, and the junction held 4 bases outside the gene matches. Germline loops: CDR1 MNHEY, CDR2 SVGAGI.

This clone appeared once. The chain carries TRBV5-4 and TRBJ1-1; D gene unclear. The germline V and J ends were trimmed by 1 base and 1 base, with 2 bases remaining between them. The V gene's germline CDR1 is SGHNT and CDR2 YYREEE (reference sequence). The CDR3 loop spans 12 amino acids. The CDR3 spells CASSLKNTEAFF. The CDR3 DNA is TGTGCCAGCAGCTTGAAGAACACTGAAGCTTTCTTT.

The chain recombines TRBV7-9 with TRBJ2-7; 7 bases are shared with TRBD2. The germline gives CDR1 SEHNR, CDR2 FQNEAQ (reference sequence). This CDR3 region has 16 residues. The J segment lost 0 bases and the V segment lost 6 bases, leaving 11 bases of the junction unmatched. The CDR3 region is CASSPSGGLSSYEQYF. The CDR3 coding sequence is TGTGCCAGCAGTCCTTCGGGGGGTCTTTCCTCCTACGAGCAGTACTTC.

The CDR3 DNA sequence: TGTGCCAGCAGCGTCAGGAACATAGGAGAAAAACTGTTTTTT. The encoded protein is CASSVRNIGEKLFF. The chain links TRBV7-2 to TRBJ1-4; D is unclear. Between the trimmed V and J ends, which lost 5 bases and 8 bases, there was a span of 15 bases. This CDR3 has 14 residues. Germline assignment: CDR1 SGHTA and CDR2 FQGNSA.

This chain links TRBV18 with TRBJ2-4; D remains unclear. The CDR3 totals 13 residues. CDR1 and CDR2 from the germline V gene are KGHSH and LQKENI. V was trimmed by 4 bases and J by 1 base, leaving 5 bases between them. The CDR3 sequence is CASSQGAKNIQYF. The CDR3 nucleotides read TGTGCCAGCTCACAAGGGGCCAAAAACATTCAGTACTTC.

This chain joins TRBV6-6 and TRBJ1-1, with a weak D call TRBD1 (6 bases). The V end lost 10 bases, the J end lost 2 bases, and 20 bases lay between the germline ends. This CDR3 is built from 15 residues. Germline CDR1 MNHNY, CDR2 SVGAGI (reference sequence). The CDR3 DNA is TGTGCCATACTAAAACACGCAGGGGCCAACACTGAAGCTTTCTTT. It is translated as CAILKHAGANTEAFF.